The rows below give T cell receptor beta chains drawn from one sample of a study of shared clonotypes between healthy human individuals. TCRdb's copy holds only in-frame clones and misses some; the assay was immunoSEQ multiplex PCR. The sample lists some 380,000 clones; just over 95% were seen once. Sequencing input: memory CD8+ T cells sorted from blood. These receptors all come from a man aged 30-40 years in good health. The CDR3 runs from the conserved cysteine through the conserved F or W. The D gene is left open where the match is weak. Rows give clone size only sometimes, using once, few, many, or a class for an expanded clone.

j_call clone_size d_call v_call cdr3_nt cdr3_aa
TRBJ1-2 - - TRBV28 TGTGCCAGCAGTTTAGGGGTACTAAACTATGGCTACACCTTC CASSLGVLNYGYTF
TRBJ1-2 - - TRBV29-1 TGCAGCGTTGAAGATCTGGGACGCAAGGGCTACACCTTC CSVEDLGRKGYTF
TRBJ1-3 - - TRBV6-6 TGTGCCAGCAGATCCGGGACAGGAAACACCATATATTTT CASRSGTGNTIYF
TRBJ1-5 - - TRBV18 TGTGCCAGCTCACCCACAGGGATCCAGCCCCAGCATTTT CASSPTGIQPQHF
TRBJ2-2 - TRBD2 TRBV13 TGTGCCAGCAGCTACCCGCAAGCGGGAGAAAGCGGGGAGCTGTTTTTT CASSYPQAGESGELFF
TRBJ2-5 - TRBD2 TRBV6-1 TGTGCCAGCAGTGTAGCGGGAGAGACCCAGTACTTC CASSVAGETQYF
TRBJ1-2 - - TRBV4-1 TGCGCCAGCAGCCAAGCTCCGGAACAACCCAATTATGGCTACACCTTC CASSQAPEQPNYGYTF
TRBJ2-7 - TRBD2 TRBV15 TGTGCCACCAGCAGAGGGGGCGGGAGGGCCGGCGAGCAGTACTTC CATSRGGGRAGEQYF
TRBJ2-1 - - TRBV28 TGTGCCAGCAGTTTATGGGCTAGAACCATCAATGAGCAGTTCTTC CASSLWARTINEQFF
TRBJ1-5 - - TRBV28 TGTGCCAGCAGTTTGTTTCGGAACTTCGATCAGCCCCAGCATTTT CASSLFRNFDQPQHF
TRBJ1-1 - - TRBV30 TGTGCCTGGAGTTGGCCACAGATGAACACTGAAGCTTTCTTT CAWSWPQMNTEAFF
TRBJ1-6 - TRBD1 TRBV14 TGTGCCAGCAGCCGTACTTGGACAGGGGCCAATTCACCCCTCCACTTT CASSRTWTGANSPLHF
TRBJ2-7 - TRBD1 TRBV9 TGTGCCAGCAGCGTAGAAGGGGGCAGCTACGAGCAGTACTTC CASSVEGGSYEQYF
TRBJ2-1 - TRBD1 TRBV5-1 TGCGCCAGCAGCAAAACCGGGACAGGGGTCAATGAGCAGTTCTTC CASSKTGTGVNEQFF
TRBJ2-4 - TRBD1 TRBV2 TGTGCCAGCTTCGGGACAGGGGTAGACATTCAGTACTTC CASFGTGVDIQYF
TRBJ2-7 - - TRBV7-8 TGTGCCAGCAGCCTAAATGATCCATATGACCTTAGCTACGAGCAGTACTTC CASSLNDPYDLSYEQYF
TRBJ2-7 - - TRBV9 TGTGCCAGCAGCGTAGGTGCAGGGGCCTACGAGCAGTACTTC CASSVGAGAYEQYF
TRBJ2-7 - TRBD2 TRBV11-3 TGTGCCAGCAGCTCGGGACTAGTGGGCGAGCAGTACTTC CASSSGLVGEQYF
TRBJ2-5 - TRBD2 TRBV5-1 TGCGCCAGCAGCCAAGAGACTAGCGGGAGGTCCCCTCAACAAGAGACCCAGTACTTC CASSQETSGRSPQQETQYF
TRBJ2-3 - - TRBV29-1 TGCAGCGTTGGTCACTACACCACAGATACGCAGTATTTT CSVGHYTTDTQYF
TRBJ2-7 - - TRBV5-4 TGTGCCAGCAGCAGTCGAGGCAACGAGCAGTACTTC CASSSRGNEQYF
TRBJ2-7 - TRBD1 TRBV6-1 TGTGCCAGCAGTGGCGGGACAGGGTGGGGCGAGCAGTACTTC CASSGGTGWGEQYF
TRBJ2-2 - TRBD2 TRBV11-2 TGTGCCAGCAGCTTACTAGCGGGAGTTTCCGGGGAGCTGTTTTTT CASSLLAGVSGELFF
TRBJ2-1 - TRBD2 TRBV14 TGTGCCAGCAGCCAATTACCAACTAGCGGGGTCTCCTACAATGAGCAGTTCTTC CASSQLPTSGVSYNEQFF
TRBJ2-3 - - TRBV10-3 TGTGCCATCAGCCCGGACAACACAGATACGCAGTATTTT CAISPDNTDTQYF
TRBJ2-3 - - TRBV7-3 TGTGCCAGCAGTTTCCTTGTGGGGACGGGCACAGATACGCAGTATTTT CASSFLVGTGTDTQYF
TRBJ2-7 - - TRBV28 TGTGCCAGCAGTTTGGGGGCGGTACTCTCCTACGAGCAGTACTTC CASSLGAVLSYEQYF
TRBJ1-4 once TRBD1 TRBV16 TGTGCCAGCAGCCACTCCAATGTTGTCAGGGGGCCTGAAAAACTGTTTTTT CASSHSNVVRGPEKLFF
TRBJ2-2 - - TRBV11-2 TGTGCCAGCAGCTTAGATGCGGGGGGGGAGCTGTTTTTT CASSLDAGGELFF
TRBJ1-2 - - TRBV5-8 TGTGCCAGCAGCCCGCGGACCTGGAAAGGCTATGGCTACACCTTC CASSPRTWKGYGYTF
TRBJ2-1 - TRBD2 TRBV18 TGTGCCAGCTCACCACCATGGCCGGGAGGGAATGAGCAGTTCTTC CASSPPWPGGNEQFF
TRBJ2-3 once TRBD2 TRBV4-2 TGTGCCAGCAGCCCCCGACTAGCGGCACCAGATACGCAGTATTTT CASSPRLAAPDTQYF
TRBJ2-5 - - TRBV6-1 TGTGCCAGCACCACTAGCTTTGGGACCCAGTACTTC CASTTSFGTQYF